The rows below give T cell receptor beta chains drawn from one sample of a study of cytomegalovirus exposure and HLA in healthy donors. Generated by immunoSEQ multiplex PCR, the TCRdb table keeps only in-frame clones and is missing some. This sample has tens of thousands of clones, with around three fifths found just once. Sequenced: PBMCs. The receptors originated from a human donor in good health. CDR3s include the opening cysteine and the closing phenylalanine or tryptophan. Each record gives: CDR3 length, V gene, CDR3 protein.

len: 15
v_gene: TRBV7-2
CDR3aa: CASSPRRQINTEAFF

len: 14
v_gene: TRBV30
CDR3aa: CARSRDNDNSPLHF

len: 14
v_gene: TRBV6-5
CDR3aa: CASSITGFTGDLFF

len: 12
v_gene: TRBV7-9
CDR3aa: CASSSPGMEQFF

len: 14
v_gene: TRBV30
CDR3aa: CAWRGDRDTGELFF

len: 14
v_gene: TRBV27
CDR3aa: CASSFHRGGTEAFF

len: 13
v_gene: TRBV5-1
CDR3aa: CASSYTTGGTQYF

len: 14
v_gene: TRBV7-2
CDR3aa: CASSLRQGTQPQHF

len: 18
v_gene: TRBV5-8
CDR3aa: CASSTGQLQTTSGNTIYF

len: 15
v_gene: TRBV19
CDR3aa: CASSTRARGNEKLFF

len: 15
v_gene: TRBV7-2
CDR3aa: CASSLQAGSVETQYF

len: 14
v_gene: TRBV2
CDR3aa: CASSASGRKNIQYF

len: 12
v_gene: TRBV10-3
CDR3aa: CASGQMNTEAFF

len: 13
v_gene: TRBV5-1
CDR3aa: CASSLTVNTEAFF

len: 15
v_gene: TRBV5-4
CDR3aa: CASSLDRGSGNEQFF

len: 15
v_gene: TRBV10-1
CDR3aa: CASSEDVGVNYGYTF

len: 16
v_gene: TRBV6-5
CDR3aa: CASSYSVAGFTDTQYF

len: 13
v_gene: TRBV7-8
CDR3aa: CASSSHTGSGYTF

len: 12
v_gene: TRBV9
CDR3aa: CASSGDYYGYTF

len: 16
v_gene: TRBV10-2
CDR3aa: CASSEGAGGRQETQYF

len: 13
v_gene: TRBV7-2
CDR3aa: CASSTGGHQPQHF

len: 12
v_gene: TRBV7-9
CDR3aa: CASSRDNSPLHF

len: 13
v_gene: TRBV7-6
CDR3aa: CASSLGPAGEQYF

len: 14
v_gene: TRBV30
CDR3aa: CAWSRDSGDSPLHF

len: 17
v_gene: TRBV30
CDR3aa: CAWRLPGGQGLDYGYTF